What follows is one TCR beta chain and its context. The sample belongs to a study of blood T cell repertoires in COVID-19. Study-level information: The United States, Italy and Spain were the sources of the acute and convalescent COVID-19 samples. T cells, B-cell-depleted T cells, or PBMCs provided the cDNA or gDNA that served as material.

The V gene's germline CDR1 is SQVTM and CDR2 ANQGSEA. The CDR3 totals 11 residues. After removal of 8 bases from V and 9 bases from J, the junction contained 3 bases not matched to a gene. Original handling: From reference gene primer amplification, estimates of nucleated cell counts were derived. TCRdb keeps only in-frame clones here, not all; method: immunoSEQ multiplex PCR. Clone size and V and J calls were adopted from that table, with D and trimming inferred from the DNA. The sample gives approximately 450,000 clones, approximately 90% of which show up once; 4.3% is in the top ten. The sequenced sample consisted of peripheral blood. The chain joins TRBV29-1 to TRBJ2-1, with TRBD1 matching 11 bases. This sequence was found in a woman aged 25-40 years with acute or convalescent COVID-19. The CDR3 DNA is TGCAGCATAGGACAGGGGGCTGAGCAGTTCTTC. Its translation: CSIGQGAEQFF.